This T cell receptor (beta chain) was observed in a study of regulatory T cells in long-lasting Graves disease. The time point is: newly diagnosed GD, antithyroid drugs for less than 3 months. Scientists built the TCR library using RNA that was extracted from PBMCs. American Thyroid Association guidelines defined Graves' disease diagnosis. Construction of TCR beta libraries relied on iRepertoire HTBI primers and on Arm-PCR targeting CDR3 regions. Each CDR3 protein is one row after TCRdb ran MiXCR on the multiplex PCR reads. The data contain 200,000 to 250,000 distinct CDR3 sequences, about 19% of them seen just once; the ten biggest clones take up about 12%. Germline V gene sequence: CDR1 LNHNV, CDR2 YYDKDF (reference sequence). This CDR3 has 16 amino acids. V lost 0 bases and J 0 bases, leaving 8 bases between the germline ends. The sample was also linked to a second study, of T cells in Graves' hyperthyroidism and ophthalmopathy.

The chain uses TRBV15 and TRBJ1-4; D unresolved. This specimen was peripheral blood mononuclear cells (PBMCs), taken at new diagnosis, from a patient treated with antithyroid drugs. This sequence originates from a woman in her twenties or thirties with Graves disease. This CDR3 reads CATSRDLSTTNEKLFF. Here the CDR3 DNA reads TGTGCCACCAGCAGAGATCTCAGCACAACTAATGAAAAACTGTTTTTT.